This T cell receptor (beta chain) was obtained from a study of T-cell reconstitution after alpha-beta-depleted transplantation in children. Unique molecular identifiers were built into the TCRbeta library. Using its own MiXCR run on the PCR reads, TCRdb lists one record per CDR3 protein. The sample holds about 200,000 distinct CDR3 sequences, around 7% seen once. V shed 4 bases and J 2 bases; nucleotides not matched to a gene: 8. Looked up from germline, CDR1 is LGHDT and CDR2 is YNNKEL (reference sequence). The CDR3 has 16 amino acids. The sequence was collected from a boy aged 2 to 9 with acute lymphoblastic leukemia, due to receive a stem cell transplant. The chain joins TRBV3-1 to TRBJ2-3; the match to TRBD2 covers 8 bases. The starting material was PBMCs, obtained before TCRalphabeta/CD19-depleted stem cell transplant. Here the CDR3 reads CASSPLAGTSTDTQYF. In nucleotides, the CDR3 is TGTGCCAGCAGCCCCTTAGCGGGAACCTCCACAGATACGCAGTATTTT.